This T cell receptor beta chain was sequenced in a study of shared clonotypes between healthy human individuals (dated by TCRdb to the early 2020s). About the study as a whole: A couple of women and three men aged 18 to 49 years were included in the cohort. Between about 0.9 and 8.9 billion PBMCs per donor were obtained by leukapheresis. Blood TCR repertoires of about five healthy adults were deeply sequenced to estimate repertoire size and the extent of clonotype sharing between individuals. Different laboratories and diverse techniques were used to prepare libraries and sequence TCR repertoires, to increase sequencing depth and limit assay-specific biases. For each donor, three plates each were used for CD4 naive and CD4 memory, two plates were used for CD8 naive, and one plate was used for CD8 memory. Points the paper makes about the study in general: Clonotypes shared by all four sorted-subset donors showed higher generation probabilities than non-shared clonotypes. The genetic and exposure-history diversity represented was limited by the small number of donors. Estimated clonotype richness was generally larger for naive than for memory subsets. Sampling was restricted to blood, and TCR repertoires in tissues likely differ from the TCR repertoires found in blood. Based on pairwise subsampling, the degree of clonotype sharing among donors was expected to be affected by sequencing depth. When several donors were compared, the shared fraction of clonotypes was around 5% for naive CD4, roughly 3.3% for naive CD8, 2% to 2.5% for memory CD4, and less than 0.5% for memory CD8. Rarefaction of sorted-subset datasets indicated incomplete sequencing despite the large sequencing depth.

Regarding this clone: The antigen this receptor binds is unknown. Base qualities are not at hand, and no much larger clone is one base apart.

Using the deep immunoSEQ assay, TCR CDR3 regions were amplified from genomic DNA by multiplex PCR. Extracted genomic DNA from each cell subset was distributed evenly across all wells of several immunoSEQ 96-well plates, and each plate was treated as a replicate. For sorted subsets, each replicate PCR was loaded with approximately 190 ng genomic DNA, equivalent to 25,000 to 35,000 T cell genomes. The purified libraries were quantified using a Qubit 3.0 fluorometer, sized with a Bioanalyzer 2100, and then quantified again using the KAPA Library Quantification kit. A separate single-read 150-cycle Illumina NextSeq 550 flow cell was used to sequence each immunoSEQ 96-well plate. From the authors' description of their analysis: Because only junctional sequences without quality scores were contained in the immunoSEQ output, filtering matching that applied to full-length reads could not be performed. Sequences were annotated with PyIR, a Python wrapper for IgBLAST v1.9, using IMGT germline references to assign V/J genes and CDR3. Any read was removed if the V/J assignment was weak (E-value above 1e-6), the CDR3 was missing, or the read contained stop codons, out-of-frame junctions, or ambiguous translated residues. V3J clonotypes were defined as sequences sharing the same inferred V gene, J gene, and CDR3 amino acid sequence. The percentage overlap between two repertoires was calculated by dividing the number of shared unique clonotypes by the size of the smaller repertoire. Repertoire richness was assessed with RTK rarefaction, the Chao1 estimator, and Recon v2.1 estimates of unobserved clonotypes. Generation probabilities were computed with OLGA for all TCRbeta clonotypes obtained by the gDNA method from a handful of donors. TCRdb holds this immuneACCESS table with in-frame rearrangements only. Some clones are missing; in checked studies, unresolved V genes explain under half, and the rest has no known cause. That table supplies the V and J calls and clone size; D and trimming were determined from the DNA. For this sample there are more than 2 million clones; roughly 94% appear just once. 1% to 1.3% of the sample is in the top ten clones.

The CDR3 numbers 12 residues from cysteine through phenylalanine. The read is trimmed to its CDR3 DNA, 36 bases read in frame from base 1. V is cut by 4 bases and J by 5 bases, and the space between the germline ends is 10 bases. The germline V gene (reference sequence) supplies CDR1 SGHNT and CDR2 YYREEE. For the CD8 naive samples, CD45RO-negative cells were positively selected for CCR7, yielding a CD45RA+CCR7+ population from which TemRA cells were excluded. The donors were healthy, HIV-negative adults with no recently reported acute infections or vaccinations. Every donor was a Caucasian adult residing in Nashville, Tennessee, USA. After blood collection by leukapheresis, PBMCs were isolated using Ficoll-Histopaque density gradient centrifugation and then cryopreserved in the vapor phase of liquid nitrogen. Analytical flow cytometry was used to check the purity and quantity of every magnetically sorted T cell population. Each sorted fraction had its genomic DNA isolated and then quantified by UV absorbance on a Nanodrop 2000c.

The rearranged segments are TRBV5-4 and TRBJ2-7; the D region possibly corresponds to TRBD1 (6 bases align). This TCR was sampled from a man in his late teens or twenties in good health. Sequenced sample: naive CD8+ T cells sorted from blood. Reading the label with the study, this specimen's cell subset or site is: CD45RA+CCR7+. The DNA is as follows: TGTGCCAGCAGCCCAGGGGTCCACGAGCAGTACTTC. Its translation reads: CASSPGVHEQYF. The reference TRBV5-4 and TRBJ2-7 proteins fill in what lies around the CDR3, so the full variable domain reads ETGVTQSPTHLIKTRGQQVTLRCSSQSGHNTVSWYQQALGQGPQFIFQYYREEENGRGNFPPRFSGLQFPNYSSELNVNALELDDSALYLCASSPGVHEQYFGPGTRLTVT.